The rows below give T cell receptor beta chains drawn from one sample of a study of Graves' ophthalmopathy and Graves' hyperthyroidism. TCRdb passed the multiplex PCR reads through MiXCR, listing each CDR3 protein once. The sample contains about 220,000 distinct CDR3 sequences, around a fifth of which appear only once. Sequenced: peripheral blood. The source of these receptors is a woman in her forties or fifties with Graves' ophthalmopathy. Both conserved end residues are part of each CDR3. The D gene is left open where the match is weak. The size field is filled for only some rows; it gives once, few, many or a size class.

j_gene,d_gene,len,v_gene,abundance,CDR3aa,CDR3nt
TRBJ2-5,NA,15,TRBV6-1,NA,CASKALLGFEETQYF,TGTGCCAGCAAAGCCTTGCTTGGGTTCGAAGAGACCCAGTACTTC
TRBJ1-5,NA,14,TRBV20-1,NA,CSARDFASNQPQHF,TGCAGTGCTAGAGATTTTGCGAGCAATCAGCCCCAGCATTTT
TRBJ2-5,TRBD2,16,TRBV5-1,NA,CASSLQGLAPQETQYF,TGCGCCAGCAGCCTCCAAGGACTAGCGCCCCAAGAGACCCAGTACTTC
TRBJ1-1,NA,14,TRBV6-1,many,CASSEAPNKLEAFF,TGTGCCAGCAGTGAAGCTCCGAATAAGCTTGAAGCTTTCTTT
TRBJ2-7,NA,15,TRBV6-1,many,CASSEAAGRRGEQYF,TGTGCCAGCAGTGAAGCGGCGGGCCGCCGAGGAGAGCAGTACTTC
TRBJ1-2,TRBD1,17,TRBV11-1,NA,CASSRLKTGTSNYGYTF,TGTGCCAGCAGTCGTCTAAAGACAGGGACTTCTAACTATGGCTACACCTTC
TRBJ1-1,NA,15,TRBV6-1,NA,CASSRGPGASTEAFF,TGTGCCAGCAGCCGAGGGCCAGGGGCGAGCACTGAAGCTTTCTTT
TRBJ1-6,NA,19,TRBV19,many,CASRPIIADGRDFHVTLHF,TGTGCCAGTAGGCCGATTATAGCGGATGGACGGGACTTTCACGTCACCCTCCACTTT
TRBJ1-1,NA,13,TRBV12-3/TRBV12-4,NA,CASKVNLNTEAFF,TGTGCCAGCAAGGTTAACCTGAACACTGAAGCTTTCTTT
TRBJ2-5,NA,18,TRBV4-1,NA,CASSQVEEGTGPQETQYF,TGCGCCAGCAGCCAGGTTGAAGAGGGAACAGGACCGCAAGAGACCCAGTACTTC
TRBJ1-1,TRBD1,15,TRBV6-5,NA,CASSYLQGVNTEAFF,TGTGCCAGCAGTTACTTGCAGGGGGTGAACACTGAAGCTTTCTTT
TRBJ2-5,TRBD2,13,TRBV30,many,CAWTLAGSETQYF,TGTGCCTGGACACTAGCGGGAAGCGAGACCCAGTACTTC
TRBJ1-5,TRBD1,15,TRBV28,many,CASSSGQGRNQPQHF,TGTGCCAGCAGTTCCGGACAGGGGCGCAATCAGCCCCAGCATTTT
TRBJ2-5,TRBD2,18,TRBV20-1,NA,CSARVGGTSIKGQETQYF,TGCAGTGCTAGAGTCGGGGGGACTAGCATAAAGGGTCAAGAGACCCAGTACTTC
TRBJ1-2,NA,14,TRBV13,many,CASSLLQGKYGYTF,TGTGCCAGCAGCTTACTTCAGGGGAAGTATGGCTACACCTTC
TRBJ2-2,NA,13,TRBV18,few,CASSPLRGGELFF,TGTGCCAGCTCACCCCTCCGGGGAGGGGAGCTGTTTTTT
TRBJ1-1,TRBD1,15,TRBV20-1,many,CSARTNRGMYTEAFF,TGCAGTGCTAGAACGAACAGGGGGATGTACACTGAAGCTTTCTTT
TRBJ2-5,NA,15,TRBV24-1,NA,CATSDPTGEGETQYF,TGTGCCACCAGTGACCCAACAGGGGAGGGAGAGACCCAGTACTTC
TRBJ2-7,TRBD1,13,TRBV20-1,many,CSARDDRVREQYF,TGCAGTGCTAGAGACGACAGGGTTCGCGAGCAGTACTTC
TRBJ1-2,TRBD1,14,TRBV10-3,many,CAISDTGTASFVTF,TGTGCCATCAGTGACACCGGGACAGCTTCTTTTGTCACCTTC
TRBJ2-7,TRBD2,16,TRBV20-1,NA,CSAPRTSGASSYEQYF,TGCAGTGCTCCCAGGACTAGCGGGGCCAGCTCCTACGAGCAGTACTTC
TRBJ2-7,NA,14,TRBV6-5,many,CASSYSRATYEQYF,TGTGCCAGCAGTTACTCTCGGGCCACCTACGAGCAGTACTTC
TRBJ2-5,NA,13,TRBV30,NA,CAWRGEGRETQYF,TGTGCCTGGAGGGGAGAAGGGAGAGAGACCCAGTACTTC
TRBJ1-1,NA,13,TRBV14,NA,CASSQVIGGIVVF,TGTGCCAGCAGCCAAGTTATTGGCGGGATTGTGGTCTTT
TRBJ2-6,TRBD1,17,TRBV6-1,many,CASSATGTGSGANVLTF,TGTGCCAGCAGTGCCACCGGGACAGGGTCTGGGGCCAACGTCCTGACTTTC
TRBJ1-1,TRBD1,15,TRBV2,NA,CASTVGQGTNTEAFF,TGTGCCAGCACTGTAGGACAGGGTACGAACACTGAAGCTTTCTTT
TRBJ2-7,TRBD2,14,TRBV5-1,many,CASSLTSGGYEQYF,TGCGCCAGCAGCTTGACTAGCGGAGGATACGAGCAGTACTTC
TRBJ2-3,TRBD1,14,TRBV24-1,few,CATSVTGGKDTQYF,TGTGCCACCAGTGTAACAGGGGGCAAAGATACGCAGTATTTT
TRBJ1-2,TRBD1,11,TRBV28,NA,CASSRDRGYTF,TGTGCCAGCAGCCGGGACAGGGGCTACACCTTC
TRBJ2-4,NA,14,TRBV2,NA,CASSEWEARNIRYF,TGTGCCAGCAGTGAATGGGAGGCCAGAAACATTCGGTACTTC
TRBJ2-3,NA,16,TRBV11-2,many,CASSLDPRQSTDTQYF,TGTGCCAGCAGCTTAGATCCCCGACAGAGCACAGATACGCAGTATTTT
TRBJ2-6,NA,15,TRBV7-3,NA,CASSEGLSGANVLTF,TGTGCCAGCAGCGAGGGGCTCTCTGGGGCCAACGTCCTGACTTTC
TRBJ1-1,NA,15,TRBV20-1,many,CSATPVQPTGAEAFF,TGCAGTGCCACCCCGGTTCAGCCCACTGGCGCTGAAGCTTTCTTT
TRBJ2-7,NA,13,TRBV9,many,CASSPSGVNEQYF,TGTGCCAGCAGCCCTAGTGGGGTCAACGAGCAGTACTTC
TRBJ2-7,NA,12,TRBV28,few,CASSPAVGEQYF,TGTGCCAGCAGTCCTGCCGTGGGGGAGCAGTACTTC
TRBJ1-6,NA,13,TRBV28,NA,CASTIGSSSPLHF,TGTGCCAGCACCATTGGGTCCTCTTCACCCCTCCACTTT
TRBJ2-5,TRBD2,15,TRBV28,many,CASKGGLAGGETQYF,TGTGCCAGCAAGGGGGGGCTAGCGGGTGGAGAGACCCAGTACTTC
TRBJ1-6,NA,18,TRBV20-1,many,CSAHSLVQGSSYNSPLHF,TGCAGTGCCCACTCCTTAGTCCAGGGAAGCTCCTATAATTCACCCCTCCACTTT
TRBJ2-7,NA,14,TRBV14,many,CASSQGAGPYEQYF,TGTGCCAGCAGCCAAGGGGCAGGTCCCTACGAGCAGTACTTC
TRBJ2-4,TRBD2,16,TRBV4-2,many,CASSQEREWAKNIQYF,TGTGCCAGCAGCCAAGAGCGGGAGTGGGCCAAAAACATTCAGTACTTC
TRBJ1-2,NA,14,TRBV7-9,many,CASSLPTGNYGYTF,TGTGCCAGCAGCTTACCGACAGGCAACTATGGCTACACCTTC
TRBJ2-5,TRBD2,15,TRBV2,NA,CASSEKRGAQETQYF,TGTGCCAGCAGTGAAAAGCGGGGGGCCCAAGAGACCCAGTACTTC
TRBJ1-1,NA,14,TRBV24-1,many,CATSDTRGGAEAFF,TGTGCCACCAGTGATACCAGGGGTGGGGCTGAAGCTTTCTTT
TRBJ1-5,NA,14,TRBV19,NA,CASRGGRSNQPHHF,TGTGCCAGTAGGGGCGGTCGCTCCAATCAGCCCCATCATTTT
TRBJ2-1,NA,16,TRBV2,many,CASSEIRSSSYNEQFF,TGTGCCAGCAGTGAAATCCGGTCAAGCTCCTACAATGAGCAGTTCTTC
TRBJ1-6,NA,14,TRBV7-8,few,CASSPLGVGSPLHF,TGTGCCAGCAGCCCCCTGGGGGTGGGTTCACCCCTCCACTTT
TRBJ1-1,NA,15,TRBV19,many,CASTFGQSLNTEAFF,TGTGCCAGTACCTTCGGACAGAGTTTGAACACTGAAGCTTTCTTT
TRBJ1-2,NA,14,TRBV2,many,CATLRQIGGYGYTF,TGTGCCACCCTCCGGCAAATCGGCGGCTATGGCTACACCTTC